The 23 T cell receptor beta chains given below trace back to one sample, sequenced in a study of lymphopenia after photon versus proton radiotherapy. Here immunoSEQ multiplex PCR was the method, and the copy in TCRdb shows in-frame clones only, minus some. The table records 68,000 or so clones, approximately 90% of them present only once. This specimen was peripheral blood, taken from a patient treated with photon-based radiotherapy. The origin of the receptors is a woman in her seventies with pancreatic cancer.

This chain links TRBV19 with TRBJ2-1; 11 nucleotides agree with TRBD2. V was pared by 4 bases and J by 0 bases, with 2 bases of the junction left unmatched. Germline assignment: CDR1 LNHDA and CDR2 SQIVND (reference sequence). CDR3 length: 16 amino acids. The CDR3 DNA reads TGTGCCAGTAGTACGACTAGCGGGGTCTCCTACAATGAGCAGTTCTTC. Protein product: CASSTTSGVSYNEQFF.

The V call is TRBV6-5, the J call TRBJ1-4; D perhaps matches TRBD1 (6 bases). The CDR3 consists of 15 residues. Germline V CDR1 and CDR2: MNHEY, SVGAGI. V was cut by 0 bases and J by 7 bases, with 12 bases left in between. The CDR3 coding sequence is TGTGCCAGCAGTTACTCAGCGGGGGCGGGTGAAAAACTGTTTTTT. Translating it yields CASSYSAGAGEKLFF.

J is TRBJ2-5 and V is TRBV5-1, with unresolved D. TRBJ2-7 matches the DNA end more closely, so the J call is doubtful. Germline assignment: CDR1 SGHRS and CDR2 YFSETQ. The CDR3 totals 14 residues. CDR3: CASSLTSHSYEQYF. The CDR3 nucleotides read TGCGCCAGCAGCTTGACATCTCACTCCTACGAGCAGTACTTC.

J is TRBJ1-6 and V is TRBV5-6; D not certain. Between the trimmed V and J ends, which lost 0 bases and 3 bases, there was a span of 10 bases. From germline, CDR1 is SGHDT and CDR2 YYEEEE. This CDR3 has 16 amino acids. CDR3 residues: CASSLGSLNYNSPLHF. The CDR3, as DNA: TGTGCCAGCAGCTTGGGCAGTCTGAACTATAATTCACCCCTCCACTTT.

This clone was detected only once. This chain links TRBV5-4 with TRBJ2-7; D unresolved. CDR3 length: 15 amino acids. V dropped 0 bases and J dropped 4 bases, with 14 bases sitting between them. CDR1 and CDR2 (germline): SGHNT, YYREEE (reference sequence). CDR3 region: CASSLASGLEYEQYF. In DNA, the CDR3 is TGTGCCAGCAGCTTGGCGTCAGGTTTAGAGTACGAGCAGTACTTC.

This chain connects TRBV7-2 to TRBJ1-1; D is possibly TRBD1 (5 bases). The CDR3 has 13 residues. V was trimmed by 7 bases and J by 0 bases, leaving 9 bases between them. Germline V lookup: CDR1 SGHTA, CDR2 FQGNSA. The CDR3 DNA reads as TGTGCCAGCACCCAGGGCCTGAACACTGAAGCTTTCTTT. Residues: CASTQGLNTEAFF.

The chain uses TRBV5-8 and TRBJ2-1; D is perhaps TRBD1 or TRBD2 (5 bases each). Trimming stripped 4 bases from V and 4 bases from J, with 15 bases between. Germline CDR1 and CDR2: SGHTS and YDEGEE. The CDR3 runs to 15 residues. The CDR3 reads CASSPGTITYNEQFF. For the CDR3, the DNA is TGTGCCAGCAGCCCTGGGACCATTACATACAATGAGCAGTTCTTC.

The gene calls are TRBV21-1 and TRBJ1-5. TRBV21-1 is assigned pseudogene status. The CDR3 consists of 16 residues. The CDR3 sequence: CASSKDQGLAQEPQHF. DNA of the CDR3: TGTGCCAGCAGCAAAGACCAGGGACTAGCTCAGGAACCCCAGCATTTT.

The CDR3 sequence: CASSLNVGEQYF. The CDR3 nucleotides read TGTGCCAGCAGCTTGAACGTGGGCGAGCAGTACTTC. This rearrangement joins TRBV5-6 to TRBJ2-7, with D uncertain. V shed 1 base and J shed 6 bases, with 8 bases lying between them. Germline lookup yields CDR1 SGHDT and CDR2 YYEEEE. The CDR3 length is 12 residues. The full variable domain, in which reference TRBV5-6 and TRBJ2-7 provide the parts outside the CDR3, is DAGVTQSPTHLIKTRGQQVTLRCSPKSGHDTVSWYQQALGQGPQFIFQYYEEEERQRGNFPDRFSGHQFPNYSSELNVNALLLGDSALYLCASSLNVGEQYFGPGTRLTVT.

The chain couples TRBV19 to TRBJ2-2; D is ambiguous. The CDR3 is 16 amino acids. V shed 6 bases and J shed 2 bases, with 16 bases lying between them. CDR1 is LNHDA, CDR2 SQIVND, per germline (reference sequence). The CDR3 nucleotides are TGTGCCAGTAGGAAAGGGTTAACTTCTAACACCGGGGAGCTGTTTTTT. This gives the protein CASRKGLTSNTGELFF.

The V gene is TRBV6-5, the J gene TRBJ2-3, with TRBD1 identical over 10 bases. V lost 7 bases and J lost 6; bases outside the gene matches: 10. Germline lookup yields CDR1 MNHEY and CDR2 SVGAGI. This CDR3 comprises 15 residues. The CDR3 DNA reads TGTGCCAGCAACCCCGGGGGACAGGGGAGGGATACGCAGTATTTT. Translated, it gives CASNPGGQGRDTQYF.

The rearrangement links TRBV6-6 to TRBJ2-7, with 8 positions matching TRBD2. With 5 bases clipped from V and 3 bases from J, the junction kept 3 bases outside the gene matches. Germline V gene lookup returns CDR1 MNHNY and CDR2 SVGAGI (reference sequence). This CDR3 spans 13 amino acids. The CDR3 sequence: CASSSGSYYEQYF. The CDR3 DNA is TGTGCCAGCAGTAGCGGGAGTTACTACGAGCAGTACTTC.

The chain links TRBV6-4 to TRBJ1-1; a possible D gene is TRBD1 (5 bases). Germline-derived CDR1 and CDR2 are MRHNA and SNTAGT. Trimming removed 10 bases from V and 0 bases from J, with 12 bases in between. The CDR3 runs to 13 residues. The CDR3 sequence: CATRGALNTEAFF. CDR3 nucleotide sequence: TGTGCCACCCGAGGGGCCTTGAACACTGAAGCTTTCTTT.

This chain links TRBV6-6 with TRBJ1-2; tentative D call: TRBD1 (5 bases). The CDR3 sequence is 16 residues long. Trimming removed 7 bases at V and 1 base at J, with 19 bases between. Germline CDR1 reads MNHNY; CDR2 reads SVGAGI (reference sequence). The CDR3 DNA reads as TGTGCCAGCATCCAAGGCCGGGGCCAGTTTAACTATGGCTACACCTTC. Amino acid sequence: CASIQGRGQFNYGYTF.

The rearrangement uses TRBV7-2 and TRBJ2-6; tentatively, D is TRBD2 (7 bases). Trimming removed 5 bases from V and 4 bases from J, with 18 bases in between. This CDR3 has 17 residues. Germline CDR1 and CDR2: SGHTA and FQGNSA. The CDR3 DNA is TGTGCCAGCAGCCCCCCGGTGGGGGGGGCCGGGGCCAACGTCCTGACTTTC. It specifies CASSPPVGGAGANVLTF.

The chain recombines TRBV4-1 with TRBJ2-7; D call uncertain. V was cut by 4 bases and J by 3 bases, with 19 bases left in between. Germline CDR1 is MGHRA and CDR2 is YSYEKL. The CDR3 is made up of 16 amino acids. The CDR3 DNA is TGCGCCAGCAGCCGAGTCGACTCTACCCCTCTCTACGAGCAGTACTTC. Translated, it gives CASSRVDSTPLYEQYF.

The rearrangement joins TRBV4-3 to TRBJ2-7, with TRBD2 matching over 13 bases. V gave up 4 bases and J gave up 2 bases; unmatched junction bases: 11. The CDR3 is 18 amino acids. CDR1 is LGHNA, CDR2 YSLEER, per germline. CDR3 residues: CASSRGLRGLAGTYEQYF. As DNA, the CDR3 is TGCGCCAGCAGCCGGGGGCTCCGGGGACTAGCGGGAACCTACGAGCAGTACTTC.

The rearrangement uses TRBV15 and TRBJ2-2, with TRBD2 matching 10 bases. V was clipped by 0 bases and J by 4 bases; unmatched bases: 17. The CDR3 consists of 21 residues. CDR1 is LNHNV, CDR2 YYDKDF, per germline (reference sequence). The DNA for the CDR3 is TGTGCCACCAGCAGAGACCCAGCGGGAGGGATCCTCAGGAAATCCACCGGGGAGCTGTTTTTT. This codes for CATSRDPAGGILRKSTGELFF.

In DNA form, the CDR3 reads TGTGCCAGCAGTGAAGGGCTAGCGGGAGTCCAAGAGACCCAGTACTTC. This gives the protein CASSEGLAGVQETQYF. The gene calls are TRBV6-1 and TRBJ2-5; 10 nucleotides match TRBD2. This CDR3 contains 16 residues. Germline CDR1 and CDR2: MNHNS and SASEGT. The V and J ends lost 1 base and 1 base, in that order; junction bases with no gene match: 3.

V is TRBV4-1 and J is TRBJ2-7; D perhaps matches TRBD1 (5 bases). Germline CDR1 reads MGHRA; CDR2 reads YSYEKL. V was clipped by 1 base and J by 0 bases, with 7 bases between them. CDR3 length: 14 residues. The CDR3 is CASSQVDNSYEQYF. The CDR3 region has the DNA TGCGCCAGCAGCCAAGTGGACAACTCCTACGAGCAGTACTTC.

The chain employs TRBV6-5 and TRBJ2-1; 9 positions match TRBD2. The CDR3 length is 14 residues. V dropped 6 bases and J dropped 9; count of bases not matched to a gene: 9. Per the germline V gene, CDR1 is MNHEY and CDR2 is SVGAGI. In DNA, the CDR3 is TGTGCCAGCAGGGACCTAGCGGGGATGGGTGAGCAGTTCTTC. Residues: CASRDLAGMGEQFF.

The chain is built from TRBV6-5 and TRBJ2-3; D is uncertain. Germline values: CDR1 MNHEY, CDR2 SVGAGI. The CDR3 has 14 residues. Trimming removed 2 bases from V and 2 bases from J, with 8 bases in between. CDR3 sequence: CASSYVAPTDTQYF. CDR3 in DNA: TGTGCCAGCAGTTACGTCGCGCCCACAGATACGCAGTATTTT.

This rearrangement joins TRBV15 to TRBJ2-3, with D possibly called TRBD1 or TRBD2 (5 bases each). V was cut by 5 bases and J by 1 base, with 16 bases left in between. Germline V gives CDR1 LNHNV, CDR2 YYDKDF (reference sequence). This CDR3 spans 16 amino acids. The CDR3 here is CATSYPGPAGTDTQYF. The CDR3 DNA sequence: TGTGCCACCAGCTACCCGGGACCCGCGGGCACAGATACGCAGTATTTT.